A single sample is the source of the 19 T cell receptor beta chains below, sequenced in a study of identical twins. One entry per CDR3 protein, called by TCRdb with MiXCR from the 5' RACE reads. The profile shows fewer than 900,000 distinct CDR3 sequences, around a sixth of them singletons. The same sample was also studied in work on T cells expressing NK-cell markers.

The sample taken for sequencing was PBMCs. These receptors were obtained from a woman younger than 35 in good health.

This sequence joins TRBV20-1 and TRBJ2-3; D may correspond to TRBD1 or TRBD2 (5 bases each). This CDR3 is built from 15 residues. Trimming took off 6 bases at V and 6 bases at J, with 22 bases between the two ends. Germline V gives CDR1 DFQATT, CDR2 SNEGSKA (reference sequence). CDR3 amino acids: CSAFSGGTRADTQYF. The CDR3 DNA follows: TGCAGTGCATTTAGTGGTGGGACCCGCGCCGATACGCAGTATTTT.

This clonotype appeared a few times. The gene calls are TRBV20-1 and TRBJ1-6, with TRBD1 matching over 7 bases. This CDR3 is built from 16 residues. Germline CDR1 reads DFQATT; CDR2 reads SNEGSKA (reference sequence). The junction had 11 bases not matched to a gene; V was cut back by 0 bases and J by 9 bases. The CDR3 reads CSARDARGEAVSPLHF. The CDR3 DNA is TGCAGTGCTAGAGATGCCAGGGGGGAAGCTGTTTCACCCCTCCACTTT.

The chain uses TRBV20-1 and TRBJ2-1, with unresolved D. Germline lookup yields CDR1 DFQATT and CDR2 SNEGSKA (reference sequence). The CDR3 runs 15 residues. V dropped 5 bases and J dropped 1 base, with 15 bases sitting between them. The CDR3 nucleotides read TGCAGTGCTCCCCCTAACATCGGTTCCTACAATGAGCAGTTCTTC. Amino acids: CSAPPNIGSYNEQFF.

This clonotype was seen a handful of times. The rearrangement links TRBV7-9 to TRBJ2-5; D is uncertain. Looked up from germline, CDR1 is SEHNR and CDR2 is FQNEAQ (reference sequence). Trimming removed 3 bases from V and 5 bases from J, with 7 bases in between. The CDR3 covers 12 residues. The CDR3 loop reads CASSFYPETQYF. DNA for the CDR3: TGTGCCAGCAGCTTTTATCCCGAGACCCAGTACTTC.

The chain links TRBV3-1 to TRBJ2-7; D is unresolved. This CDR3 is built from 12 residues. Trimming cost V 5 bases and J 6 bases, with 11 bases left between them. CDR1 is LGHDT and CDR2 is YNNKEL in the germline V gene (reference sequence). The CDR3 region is CASSLSTGEQYF. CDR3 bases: TGTGCCAGCAGCTTGTCTACGGGCGAGCAGTACTTC.

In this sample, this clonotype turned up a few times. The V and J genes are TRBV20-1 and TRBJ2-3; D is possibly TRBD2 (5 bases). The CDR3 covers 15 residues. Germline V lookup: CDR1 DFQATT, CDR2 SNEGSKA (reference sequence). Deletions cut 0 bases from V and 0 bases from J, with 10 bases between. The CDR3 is CSARDSRTSTDTQYF. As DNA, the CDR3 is TGCAGTGCTAGAGATTCCAGGACTAGCACAGATACGCAGTATTTT.

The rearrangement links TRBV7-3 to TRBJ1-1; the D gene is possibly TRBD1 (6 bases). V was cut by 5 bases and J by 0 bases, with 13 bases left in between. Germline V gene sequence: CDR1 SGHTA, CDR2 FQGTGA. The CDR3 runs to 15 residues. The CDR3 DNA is TGTGCCAGCAGCCCGGGACACCGAATGAACACTGAAGCTTTCTTT. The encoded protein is CASSPGHRMNTEAFF.

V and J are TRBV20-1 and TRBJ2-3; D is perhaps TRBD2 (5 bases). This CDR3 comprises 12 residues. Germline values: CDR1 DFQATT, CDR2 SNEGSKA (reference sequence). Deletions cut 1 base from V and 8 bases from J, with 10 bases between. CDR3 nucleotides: TGCAGTGCTAGAGCTAGAGGGCTTACGCAGTATTTT. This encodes CSARARGLTQYF.

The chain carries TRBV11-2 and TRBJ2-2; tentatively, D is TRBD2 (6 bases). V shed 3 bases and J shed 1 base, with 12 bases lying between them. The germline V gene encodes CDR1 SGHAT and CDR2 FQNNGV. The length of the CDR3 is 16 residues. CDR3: CASSFPGGVNTGELFF. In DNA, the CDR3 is TGTGCCAGCAGCTTCCCCGGCGGGGTGAACACCGGGGAGCTGTTTTTT.

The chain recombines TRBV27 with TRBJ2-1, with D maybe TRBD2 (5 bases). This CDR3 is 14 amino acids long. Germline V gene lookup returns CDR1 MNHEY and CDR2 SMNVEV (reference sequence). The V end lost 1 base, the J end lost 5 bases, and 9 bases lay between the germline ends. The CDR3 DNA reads TGTGCCAGCAGTTTATTCGGGGTAAACAATGAGCAGTTCTTC. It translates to CASSLFGVNNEQFF.

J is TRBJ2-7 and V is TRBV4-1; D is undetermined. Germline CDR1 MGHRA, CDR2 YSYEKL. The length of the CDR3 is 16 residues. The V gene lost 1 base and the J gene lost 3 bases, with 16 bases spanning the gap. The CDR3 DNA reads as TGCGCCAGCAGCCAAGCGTTGATGGGATCGTACTACGAGCAGTACTTC. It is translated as CASSQALMGSYYEQYF.

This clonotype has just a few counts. CDR3 protein: CASSLGTEPYEQYF. In DNA, the CDR3 is TGTGCCAGCAGTTTAGGGACAGAGCCCTACGAGCAGTACTTC. The gene calls are TRBV12-3 or TRBV12-4 and TRBJ2-7; a possible D gene is TRBD1 (6 bases). The CDR3 sequence is 14 residues long. The V end was cut by 1 base, the J end by 2 bases, with 9 bases between.

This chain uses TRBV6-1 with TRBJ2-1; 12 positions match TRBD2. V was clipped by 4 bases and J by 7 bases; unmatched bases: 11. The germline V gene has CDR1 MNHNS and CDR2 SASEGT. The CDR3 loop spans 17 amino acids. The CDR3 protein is CASSAYLGLAGANEQFF. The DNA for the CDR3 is TGTGCCAGCAGTGCTTATTTGGGACTAGCGGGTGCTAATGAGCAGTTCTTC.

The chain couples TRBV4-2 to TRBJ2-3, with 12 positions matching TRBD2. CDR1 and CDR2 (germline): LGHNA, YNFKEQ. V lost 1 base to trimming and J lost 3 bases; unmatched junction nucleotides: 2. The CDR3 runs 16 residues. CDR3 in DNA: TGTGCCAGCAGCCAAGCTAGCGGGGGGGCTACAGATACGCAGTATTTT. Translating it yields CASSQASGGATDTQYF.

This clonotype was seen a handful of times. In DNA, the CDR3 is TGTGCCAGCAGCCAAGAGATAGGACAATCCGAGCAGTACTTC. Translating it yields CASSQEIGQSEQYF. The chain uses TRBV3-1 and TRBJ2-7; the D gene is possibly TRBD1 (5 bases). Germline V gene sequence: CDR1 LGHDT, CDR2 YNNKEL (reference sequence). This CDR3 contains 14 residues. V lost 0 bases to trimming and J lost 6 bases, with 12 bases between them.

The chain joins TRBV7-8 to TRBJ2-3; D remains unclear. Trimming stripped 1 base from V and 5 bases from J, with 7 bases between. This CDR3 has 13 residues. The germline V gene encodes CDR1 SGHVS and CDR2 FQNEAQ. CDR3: CASSLGSRDTQYF. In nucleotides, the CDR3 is TGTGCCAGCAGCTTAGGGTCGCGAGATACGCAGTATTTT.

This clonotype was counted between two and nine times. CDR3 nucleotide sequence: TGTGCCAGCACCTCTTCTAACCCGGCGGGGGGGGCGAATGAGCAGTTCTTC. Encoded protein: CASTSSNPAGGANEQFF. The chain has TRBV12-3 or TRBV12-4 and TRBJ2-1; 9 bases fit TRBD2. This CDR3 is built from 17 residues. Trimming at V came to 7 bases and at J to 7 bases, leaving 17 bases not matched to a gene.

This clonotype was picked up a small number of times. DNA of the CDR3: TGTGCCAGCAGTAGGCGGGAGGCGAAGTACGAGCAGTACTTC. This codes for CASSRREAKYEQYF. The gene calls are TRBV12-3 or TRBV12-4 and TRBJ2-7; 8 bases line up with TRBD2. The CDR3 spans 14 residues. The ends lost 5 bases at V and 4 bases at J; junction bases unmatched: 7.

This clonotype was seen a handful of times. The CDR3 is CASSFRGLPNYNEQFF. CDR3 nucleotide sequence: TGTGCCAGCAGCTTTCGCGGGCTGCCGAACTACAATGAGCAGTTCTTC. The chain links TRBV5-6 to TRBJ2-1, with D possibly TRBD2 on 5 matching bases. Germline V gives CDR1 SGHDT, CDR2 YYEEEE. CDR3 length: 16 amino acids. V was shortened by 2 bases and J by 3 bases, with 15 bases between the two germline ends.